The rows below give T cell receptor beta chains drawn from one sample of a study of blood T cell repertoires in COVID-19. TCRdb's copy holds only in-frame clones and misses some; the assay was immunoSEQ multiplex PCR. In the table there are 80,000 to 90,000 clones, roughly 85% of which are singletons. The sequencing input was peripheral blood. These receptors were obtained from a man aged 55 to 70 with acute or convalescent COVID-19. Each CDR3 is given without its conserved first and last residue.

J gene,V gene,CDR3 protein
TRBJ2-3,TRBV18,ASSLSVGGLEDTQY
TRBJ1-4,TRBV5-1,ASSLAGAGEKLF
TRBJ1-2,TRBV29-1,SVPTGTGREGYT
TRBJ2-7,TRBV7-2,ASSLDRAYEQY
TRBJ2-2,TRBV5-4,ASSLWGGTGELF
TRBJ2-2,TRBV3-1/TRBV3-2,ASSHGTSGPNTGELF
TRBJ2-1,TRBV5-1,ASSLGTGTEQF
TRBJ1-1,TRBV6-5,ASISREGKVAEAF
TRBJ2-7,TRBV9,ASSVTGGPTYEQY
TRBJ2-7,TRBV18,ASSPGAGSTYEQY
TRBJ2-7,TRBV6-6,ASNPSTGPYEQY
TRBJ2-5,TRBV5-6,ASSLDRVGETQY
TRBJ2-1,TRBV27,ASNQLAGDAPQF
TRBJ2-3,TRBV4-3,ASSQDRASGGAKPTDTQY
TRBJ1-4,TRBV5-1,ASSLAGTEAEKLF
TRBJ2-7,TRBV4-3,ASSQDLRDSLSYEQY
TRBJ1-6,TRBV2,ASSVSKRNSPLH
TRBJ2-1,TRBV9,ASSVGGAEYNEQF
TRBJ2-5,TRBV7-8,ASRPKQGARGTQY
TRBJ1-2,TRBV18,ASSPPTGTGYT
TRBJ2-1,TRBV6-5,ASSYSTGTGNNEQF
TRBJ1-1,TRBV7-9,ASSTTGVNTEAF
TRBJ2-1,TRBV9,ASSDSGVVKNEQF
TRBJ2-1,TRBV27,ASSLLAGGYNEQF
TRBJ1-5,TRBV18,ASSLEQVSNQPQH
TRBJ2-3,TRBV7-9,ASSEQDRLPDFTDTQY
TRBJ2-3,TRBV6-5,ASSLGQTSTDTQY
TRBJ2-5,TRBV6-5,ASSDPLGLGTQY
TRBJ2-5,TRBV15,ATSRDSASQETQY
TRBJ2-1,TRBV18,ASSAPSGVTLNEQF
TRBJ2-4,TRBV10-1,ASSESGEGLAKNIQY
TRBJ2-2,TRBV7-3,ASSLSLSGELF
TRBJ1-1,TRBV7-9,ASSSPGQIMNTEAF
TRBJ2-5,TRBV4-3,ASSLGTSGALKQETQY
TRBJ1-2,TRBV5-1,ASSPLGGDYNYGYT
TRBJ1-1,TRBV4-3,ASSLKTGGTEAF
TRBJ1-1,TRBV2,ASCRGRNTEAF
TRBJ1-5,TRBV13,ASSRNGDRVRNNQPQH
TRBJ2-1,TRBV9,ASSVDEWGLAGQHEQF
TRBJ1-5,TRBV6-5,ASSLNYEGQPQH
TRBJ1-1,TRBV6-5,ASSYSMGALNTEAF
TRBJ1-6,TRBV4-3,ASSQETGVGSPLH
TRBJ2-3,TRBV15,ATSRDDSVPADTQY
TRBJ2-3,TRBV7-2,ASSFPGIDTQY
TRBJ2-2,TRBV18,AGAVTLPSNTGELF
TRBJ2-7,TRBV7-2,ASSSLAGGLAEWY
TRBJ1-4,TRBV19,ASSQYRGTNEKLF
TRBJ2-7,TRBV14,ASSQGLPPYEQY
TRBJ2-1,TRBV6-2/TRBV6-3,ASSYSSSWASKSYNEQF
TRBJ2-1,TRBV18,ASSPRGGPRNEQF
TRBJ2-7,TRBV19,ASTPGNRGPRDEQY
TRBJ1-2,TRBV25-1,ASSEGGGNYGYT
TRBJ1-6,TRBV27,ASSPTHSTGYNSPLH
TRBJ2-3,TRBV7-8,ASSLWGLGTSTDTQY